What follows are 31 T cell receptor beta chains derived from one specimen sequenced in a study of shared clonotypes between healthy human individuals (dated by TCRdb to 2018 to 2021). Receptor libraries were prepared by the immunoSEQ multiplex PCR assay. Sourced from immuneACCESS, this table was stored by TCRdb with only in-frame sequences that have V and J called. A share of the clones is absent; for the studies checked, an unresolved V gene accounts for under half, and the remainder has no known explanation. Counted in this sample were more than 1 million clones; 75% to 85% of them appeared once. The ten largest account for under 0.65% of the sample. Input material: memory CD4+ T cells from PBMCs. This specimen's cell subset or site label, per the study, means: CD45RA-negative fraction. All receptors derive from a man younger than 30 in good health. Some clones in this sample may be carry-over from other donors' samples.

This clone was found a few times. The CDR3 coding sequence is TGTGCCAGTAGTCCCAGACAGGTTAACACTGAAGCTTTCTTT. Translated, it gives CASSPRQVNTEAFF. The V call is TRBV19, the J call TRBJ1-1, with D possibly TRBD1 on 6 matching bases. The CDR3 contains 14 residues. Germline-derived CDR1 and CDR2 are LNHDA and SQIVND (reference sequence). With 5 bases removed from V and 2 bases from J, the gap between germline ends came to 12 bases.

This clone was recorded once. The chain uses TRBV29-1 and TRBJ2-3, with a possible D match to TRBD2 (6 bases). There are 17 residues in the CDR3. Between the trimmed V and J ends, which lost 5 bases and 1 base, there was a span of 22 bases. The germline CDR1 and CDR2 sequences are SQVTM and ANQGSEA. The CDR3 is CSVSRDSYLQGTDTQYF. The CDR3 DNA reads TGCAGCGTTAGCCGGGACTCCTATTTACAGGGCACAGATACGCAGTATTTT.

The rearrangement joins TRBV28 to TRBJ1-5, with D tentatively TRBD1 (6 bases). CDR1 MDHEN and CDR2 SYDVKM come from the germline V gene. This CDR3 comprises 14 residues. Trimming stripped 7 bases from V and 6 bases from J, with 16 bases between. CDR3 sequence reads: CASNPGGAGQPQHF. Here the CDR3 DNA reads TGTGCCAGCAACCCGGGGGGGGCGGGTCAGCCCCAGCATTTT. Based on the CDR3 plus reference TRBV28 and TRBJ1-5, the full variable domain is DVKVTQSSRYLVKRTGEKVFLECVQDMDHENMFWYRQDPGLGLRLIYFSYDVKMKEKGDIPEGYSVSREKKERFSLILESASTNQTSMYLCASNPGGAGQPQHFGDGTRLSIL.

A word on this clone: A much larger clone lies a single base off, so this may be a read error. The chain is built from TRBV4-1 and TRBJ1-1, with D tentatively TRBD1 (6 bases). Germline V gene sequence: CDR1 MGHRA, CDR2 YSYEKL. Trimming left V 1 base short and J 4 bases short, with 10 bases between. The CDR3 loop spans 14 amino acids. The CDR3 region has the DNA TGCGCCAGCAGCCAAGGGATAGGGGGCACTGAAGCTTTCTTT. It encodes CASSQGIGGTEAFF.

This clone was seen repeatedly, ten times or more. The chain joins TRBV7-2 to TRBJ2-2; D not resolved. This CDR3 contains 13 residues. Germline V gene lookup returns CDR1 SGHTA and CDR2 FQGNSA. Trimming cost V 7 bases and J 4 bases, with 10 bases left between them. CDR3 bases: TGTGCCAGCACCCAGTCCCGCACCGGGGAGCTGTTTTTT. Protein product: CASTQSRTGELFF.

The CDR3 reads CASSSSGLTQYF. As DNA, the CDR3 is TGTGCCAGCAGCTCTTCAGGGTTGACCCAGTACTTC. This rearrangement joins TRBV11-2 to TRBJ2-5; perhaps TRBD1 as D (5 bases). Looked up from germline, CDR1 is SGHAT and CDR2 is FQNNGV. The CDR3 extends over 12 amino acids. V dropped 4 bases and J dropped 7 bases, with 10 bases sitting between them.

CDR3 coding DNA: TGTGCCAGCTCCCAAGGACAGGGGGCGGCTGGAAACACCATATATTTT. Protein product: CASSQGQGAAGNTIYF. This chain links TRBV18 with TRBJ1-3; TRBD1 matches 11 bases. With 6 bases clipped from V and 2 bases from J, the junction kept 6 bases outside the gene matches. The CDR3 runs 16 residues. From germline, CDR1 is KGHSH and CDR2 LQKENI.

The chain employs TRBV19 and TRBJ1-5; D not certain. Trimming pared 6 bases from V and 1 base from J, leaving 13 bases between. CDR1 and CDR2 from the germline V gene are LNHDA and SQIVND (reference sequence). CDR3 size: 15 residues. In DNA, the CDR3 is TGTGCCAGTAGGGTTGTGGAAGGAAGCAATCAGCCCCAGCATTTT. It encodes CASRVVEGSNQPQHF.

The chain has TRBV11-2 and TRBJ2-7, with a possible D match to TRBD2 (6 bases). CDR1 SGHAT and CDR2 FQNNGV come from the germline V gene. The length of the CDR3 is 14 residues. The germline V and J ends were trimmed by 4 bases and 4 bases, with 14 bases remaining between them. CDR3 loop: CASSSVAGRYEQYF. CDR3 nucleotides: TGTGCCAGCAGCTCCGTGGCAGGGAGGTACGAGCAGTACTTC.

The CDR3 DNA follows: TGTGCCAGCAGCCCAGGGACACCTGAAAAACTGTTTTTT. It codes for CASSPGTPEKLFF. The chain joins TRBV9 to TRBJ1-4; a weak D match, TRBD1 (6 bases). Germline values: CDR1 SGDLS, CDR2 YYNGEE. Trimming shortened V by 4 bases and J by 7 bases, and 11 bases separated the two germline ends. CDR3 length equals 13 residues.

The V and J genes are TRBV28 and TRBJ2-2, with TRBD1 as a possible D gene (6 bases). The germline V and J ends were trimmed by 3 bases and 6 bases, with 11 bases remaining between them. Germline loops: CDR1 MDHEN, CDR2 SYDVKM. The length of the CDR3 is 14 residues. The CDR3 DNA sequence: TGTGCCAGCAGTTTGGTCTCAGGGGCCGGGGAGCTGTTTTTT. Residues: CASSLVSGAGELFF.

V is TRBV2 and J is TRBJ1-6; 12 bases align to TRBD1. Germline CDR1 is SNHLY and CDR2 is FYNNEI. Trimming at V came to 6 bases and at J to 10 bases, leaving 4 bases not matched to a gene. The CDR3 is made up of 14 amino acids. CDR3 nucleotide sequence: TGTGCCAGCAGCGGGACAGGGGGCGTGTCACCCCTCCACTTT. Protein sequence: CASSGTGGVSPLHF.

The chain combines TRBV2 with TRBJ1-4, with unresolved D. This CDR3 region has 12 residues. From germline, CDR1 is SNHLY and CDR2 FYNNEI. V was trimmed by 6 bases and J by 8 bases, leaving 10 bases between them. CDR3 sequence (DNA): TGTGCCAGCAGCGAATACGGGGAAAAACTGTTTTTT. Protein sequence: CASSEYGEKLFF.

This chain links TRBV15 with TRBJ1-4; D is unclear. Germline CDR1 LNHNV, CDR2 YYDKDF (reference sequence). V was trimmed by 4 bases and J by 6 bases, leaving 9 bases between them. The CDR3 consists of 13 residues. The DNA of the CDR3 is TGTGCCACCAGCATAAACGGAGATGAAAAACTGTTTTTT. This codes for CATSINGDEKLFF. Drawing the rest from reference TRBV15 and TRBJ1-4, the complete variable domain is DAMVIQNPRYQVTQFGKPVTLSCSQTLNHNVMYWYQQKSSQAPKLLFHYYDKDFNNEADTPDNFQSRRPNTSFCFLDIRSPGLGDTAMYLCATSINGDEKLFFGSGTQLSVL.

This clone was seen a handful of times. Within the sample, other DNA sequences also encode this same CDR3. The chain uses TRBV30 and TRBJ2-7; tentative D call: TRBD2 (6 bases). CDR1 GTSNPN and CDR2 SVGIG come from the germline V gene (reference sequence). The V end was cut by 0 bases, the J end by 7 bases, with 7 bases between. The CDR3 spans 11 residues. CDR3: CAWSVGGEQYF. CDR3 DNA: TGTGCCTGGAGTGTAGGAGGGGAGCAGTACTTC.

V is TRBV7-8 and J is TRBJ2-1, with 11 bases fitting TRBD1. Germline CDR1 is SGHVS and CDR2 is FQNEAQ. The CDR3 spans 15 residues. Germline trimming cut 3 bases from V and 15 bases from J; bases unmatched to any gene: 13. For the CDR3, the DNA is TGTGCCAGCAGCTTGTACCCGGGACAGGGGGGGATTCTGTTCTTC. Its protein product is CASSLYPGQGGILFF. Complete variable domain (other parts from reference TRBV7-8 and TRBJ2-1): GAGVSQSPRYKVAKRGQDVALRCDPISGHVSLFWYQQALGQGPEFLTYFQNEAQLDKSGLPSDRFFAERPEGSVSTLKIQRTQQEDSAVYLCASSLYPGQGGILFFGPGTRLTVL.

The chain combines TRBV4-2 with TRBJ2-2, with D maybe TRBD1 (5 bases). The V end was cut by 3 bases, the J end by 3 bases, with 14 bases between. CDR1 and CDR2 (germline): LGHNA, YNFKEQ. This CDR3 has 16 residues. Written as DNA, the CDR3 is TGTGCCAGCAGCCAGGGGCGCCAAAGGGACACCGGGGAGCTGTTTTTT. It translates to CASSQGRQRDTGELFF.

In the case of this clone: This sequence is one base from a far larger clone and is likely a read error. Within the sample, other DNA sequences also encode this same CDR3. This chain links TRBV5-1 with TRBJ2-3; 7 bases are shared with TRBD2. The CDR3 is 14 residues long. CDR1 SGHRS and CDR2 YFSETQ come from the germline V gene. The junction had 0 bases not matched to a gene; V was cut back by 0 bases and J by 2 bases. CDR3: CASSLERDTDTQYF. The CDR3 nucleotides are TGCGCCAGCAGCTTGGAGCGGGACACAGATACGCAGTATTTT.

The chain couples TRBV7-9 to TRBJ2-2, with unresolved D. This CDR3 comprises 15 residues. V was pared by 5 bases and J by 5 bases, with 15 bases between. Per the germline V gene, CDR1 is SEHNR and CDR2 is FQNEAQ (reference sequence). CDR3 sequence (DNA): TGTGCCAGCAGCCCGCCTTCCCTGCGAACCGGGGAGCTGTTTTTT. As protein: CASSPPSLRTGELFF.

The rearrangement links TRBV29-1 to TRBJ2-6; TRBD1 matches at 7 bases. Germline trimming cut 4 bases from V and 1 base from J; bases unmatched to any gene: 13. The CDR3 extends over 18 amino acids. Looked up from germline, CDR1 is SQVTM and CDR2 is ANQGSEA. Here the CDR3 reads CSVAASAGGQSGANVLTF. CDR3 sequence (DNA): TGCAGCGTTGCGGCGTCGGCAGGGGGTCAGTCTGGGGCCAACGTCCTGACTTTC.

The rearrangement joins TRBV11-2 to TRBJ2-5; 9 bases match TRBD1. Per germline, CDR1 SGHAT and CDR2 FQNNGV. This CDR3 has 16 amino acids. Germline trimming cut 5 bases from V and 7 bases from J; bases unmatched to any gene: 14. The DNA of the CDR3 is TGTGCCAGCAGCCCTAGGGACAGGGCCGTTGATGGGACCCAGTACTTC. It specifies CASSPRDRAVDGTQYF.

This sequence joins TRBV15 and TRBJ2-3; D uncertain. Trimming removed 8 bases from V and 4 bases from J, with 13 bases in between. The germline V gene encodes CDR1 LNHNV and CDR2 YYDKDF (reference sequence). This CDR3 has 13 amino acids. The CDR3 sequence is CATSPRRADTQYF. The CDR3 DNA sequence: TGTGCCACCTCCCCCCGACGCGCAGATACGCAGTATTTT.

The chain couples TRBV29-1 to TRBJ1-2; 7 bases align to TRBD1. Trimming at V came to 7 bases and at J to 2 bases, leaving 13 bases not matched to a gene. CDR3 size: 15 residues. CDR1 is SQVTM and CDR2 is ANQGSEA in the germline V gene. The CDR3 sequence is CSASNEGGANYGYTF. For the CDR3, the DNA is TGCAGCGCTAGCAACGAAGGGGGCGCAAACTATGGCTACACCTTC.

About this clone itself: The same CDR3 can be traced to other DNA sequences in this sample. The gene calls are TRBV2 and TRBJ1-3; a weak D match, TRBD1 (5 bases). In germline, CDR1 is SNHLY, CDR2 FYNNEI. V was shortened by 2 bases and J by 4 bases, with 6 bases between the two germline ends. CDR3 length equals 13 residues. The CDR3 loop is CASSEQGGNTIYF. In DNA form, the CDR3 reads TGTGCCAGCAGTGAACAGGGCGGAAACACCATATATTTT.

The chain employs TRBV18 and TRBJ1-2; D is unclear. The CDR3 consists of 16 residues. V was clipped by 1 base and J by 0 bases, with 12 bases between them. Per the germline V gene, CDR1 is KGHSH and CDR2 is LQKENI. The CDR3 region has the DNA TGTGCCAGCTCACCACGACATTCGGACCCTAACTATGGCTACACCTTC. Translated, it gives CASSPRHSDPNYGYTF.

This sequence joins TRBV25-1 and TRBJ1-4; no firm D call. Germline-derived CDR1 and CDR2 are MGHDK and SYGVNS. The germline V and J ends were trimmed by 1 base and 8 bases, with 14 bases remaining between them. The CDR3 has 15 residues. As DNA, the CDR3 is TGTGCCAGCAGTGAATCCGGGCGGAAGGGAGAAAAACTGTTTTTT. Translated, it gives CASSESGRKGEKLFF.

V usage is TRBV2 and J usage is TRBJ1-1; TRBD1 aligns across 11 bases. Germline V gene lookup returns CDR1 SNHLY and CDR2 FYNNEI. This CDR3 is 17 amino acids long. Trimming removed 0 bases from V and 4 bases from J; junction bases left unmatched: 7. The CDR3 DNA reads as TGTGCCAGCAGTGAAGCATTGGCCGGGACAGGGGGCACTGAAGCTTTCTTT. Protein: CASSEALAGTGGTEAFF.

This clone appeared a few times. V usage is TRBV27 and J usage is TRBJ2-3; 9 bases align to TRBD2. The CDR3 loop spans 16 amino acids. The junction had 5 bases not matched to a gene; V was cut back by 2 bases and J by 2 bases. Germline CDR1 reads MNHEY; CDR2 reads SMNVEV (reference sequence). DNA of the CDR3: TGTGCCAGCAGTTTAATCGCTAGCGGGAACACAGATACGCAGTATTTT. It is translated as CASSLIASGNTDTQYF.

The chain carries TRBV5-1 and TRBJ2-1, with 9 nucleotides matching TRBD2. CDR3 length: 17 residues. The V gene's germline CDR1 is SGHRS and CDR2 YFSETQ. V shed 5 bases and J 2 bases; nucleotides not matched to a gene: 11. Here the CDR3 reads CASSTGLAKHTYNEQFF. The CDR3 DNA sequence: TGCGCCAGCAGTACCGGACTAGCGAAACACACCTACAATGAGCAGTTCTTC.

The V and J genes are TRBV5-1 and TRBJ1-4; a weak D match, TRBD1 (5 bases). Germline V CDR1 and CDR2: SGHRS, YFSETQ. Trimming removed 4 bases at V and 8 bases at J, with 18 bases between. The CDR3 is made up of 15 amino acids. The CDR3: CASSSRGELGEKLFF. For the CDR3, the DNA is TGCGCCAGCAGCAGCAGAGGGGAACTCGGGGAAAAACTGTTTTTT.

The chain joins TRBV19 to TRBJ2-7; D is perhaps TRBD1 (5 bases). The germline V gene encodes CDR1 LNHDA and CDR2 SQIVND (reference sequence). The CDR3 consists of 14 residues. The germline V and J ends were trimmed by 5 bases and 7 bases, with 18 bases remaining between them. As DNA, the CDR3 is TGTGCCAGTAGTTTAGGACAAAAAATAGGAGAGCAGTACTTC. It translates to CASSLGQKIGEQYF. The full variable domain, its missing parts supplied by reference TRBV19 and TRBJ2-7, is DGGITQSPKYLFRKEGQNVTLSCEQNLNHDAMYWYRQDPGQGLRLIYYSQIVNDFQKGDIAEGYSVSREKKESFPLTVTSAQKNPTAFYLCASSLGQKIGEQYFGPGTRLTVT.